The next 31 T cell receptor beta chains were all read from a single sample in a study of blood T cell repertoires in COVID-19 (dated by TCRdb to the early 2020s). The library was produced with the immunoSEQ multiplex PCR assay. TCRdb re-hosts the immuneACCESS table, in-frame sequences only. Its copies lack some clones; in the studies checked, an unresolved V gene accounts for under half of them, and the cause for the rest is not known. The sample has some 110,000 clones on record, more than 80% of them singletons. About 3% of the sample rests with the top ten. The sample taken for sequencing was peripheral blood. The receptors stem from a woman older than 75 with COVID-19, enrolled during active disease.

CDR3 nucleotide sequence: TGTGCCAGCAGCTCCTCTAGCGGGAGCACAGATACGCAGTATTTT. This sequence encodes CASSSSSGSTDTQYF. The rearrangement joins TRBV7-3 to TRBJ2-3; 8 bases are a match to TRBD2. CDR3 length: 15 residues. Looked up from germline, CDR1 is SGHTA and CDR2 is FQGTGA. The J segment lost 0 bases and the V segment lost 4 bases, leaving 3 bases of the junction unmatched.

In its sample, this clone was seen once. J is TRBJ2-3 and V is TRBV7-2; 7 nucleotides match TRBD2. The V segment lost 1 base and the J segment 8 bases; nucleotides outside the gene matches: 9. CDR1 and CDR2 from the germline V gene are SGHTA and FQGNSA. This CDR3 has 15 residues. The chain's CDR3 is CASSLVATSYATQYF. CDR3 coding DNA: TGTGCCAGCAGCTTAGTAGCGACTAGCTATGCTACGCAGTATTTT. Based on the CDR3 plus reference TRBV7-2 and TRBJ2-3, the full variable domain is GAGVSQSPSNKVTEKGKDVELRCDPISGHTALYWYRQSLGQGLEFLIYFQGNSAPDKSGLPSDRFSAERTGGSVSTLTIQRTQQEDSAVYLCASSLVATSYATQYFGPGTRLTVL.

This chain links TRBV7-2 with TRBJ2-2; D is possibly TRBD1 (6 bases). The ends were cut back, 1 base at V and 4 bases at J, with 7 bases in the middle. This CDR3 region has 14 residues. Germline values: CDR1 SGHTA, CDR2 FQGNSA. The CDR3 loop is CASSLVQGTGELFF. The CDR3 DNA sequence: TGTGCCAGCAGCTTAGTACAGGGCACCGGGGAGCTGTTTTTT.

This chain uses TRBV4-3 with TRBJ2-7, with 9 bases lining up with TRBD1. The CDR3 loop spans 14 amino acids. J lost 4 bases, V lost 8 bases, and 9 bases had no gene match. Germline values: CDR1 LGHNA, CDR2 YSLEER. In DNA form, the CDR3 reads TGCGCCAGCTCTACAGGGACAGGGATGTACGAGCAGTACTTC. Amino acid sequence: CASSTGTGMYEQYF.

This chain uses TRBV6-5 with TRBJ2-2; TRBD2 matches 8 bases. The CDR3 extends over 14 amino acids. CDR1 and CDR2 from the germline V gene are MNHEY and SVGAGI. Germline trimming cut 6 bases from V and 5 bases from J; bases unmatched to any gene: 5. The DNA for the CDR3 is TGTGCCAGCAGACTAGCGGAGACAACCGGGGAGCTGTTTTTT. This sequence encodes CASRLAETTGELFF.

CDR3 nucleotides: TGTGCCAGCAAGCGGGAGGGCCTATTCCACGAGCAGTACTTC. It specifies CASKREGLFHEQYF. The V call is TRBV27, the J call TRBJ2-7; TRBD2 aligns across 10 bases. This CDR3 has 14 residues. Germline CDR1 and CDR2: MNHEY and SMNVEV (reference sequence). V trimming: 7 bases; J trimming: 5 bases; junction bases outside the gene matches: 8.

The sample holds one count of this clone. CDR3 sequence (DNA): TGTGCCAGCAGTTTAGGTTTCGGGGGTTCGGGCTCCTATAATTCACCCCTCCACTTT. Translation gives CASSLGFGGSGSYNSPLHF. The chain links TRBV28 to TRBJ1-6; TRBD1 is a possible D gene (5 bases). The CDR3 runs to 19 residues. Per germline, CDR1 MDHEN and CDR2 SYDVKM. The ends were cut back, 2 bases at V and 0 bases at J, with 17 bases in the middle.

V usage is TRBV3-1 (or the pseudogene TRBV3-2) and J usage is TRBJ1-1; D possibly corresponds to TRBD1 (5 bases). V lost 4 bases, J lost 0 bases, and 12 bases lay in between. The germline CDR1 and CDR2 sequences are LGHDT and YNNKEL (reference sequence). The length of the CDR3 is 15 residues. The CDR3 reads CASSRGGQVNTEAFF. As DNA, the CDR3 is TGTGCCAGCAGCCGGGGTGGACAAGTGAACACTGAAGCTTTCTTT.

The rearrangement joins TRBV3-1 (or the pseudogene TRBV3-2) to TRBJ2-7; D gene ambiguous. V lost 2 bases, J lost 4 bases, and 6 bases lay in between. CDR1 and CDR2 from the germline V gene are LGHDT and YNNKEL (reference sequence). The CDR3 totals 12 residues. The CDR3 bases are TGTGCCAGCAGCCAATCTGAGTACGAGCAGTACTTC. Its translation: CASSQSEYEQYF.

The rearrangement uses TRBV4-2 and TRBJ1-5; 10 positions match TRBD1. Germline-derived CDR1 and CDR2 are LGHNA and YNFKEQ. V lost 1 base to trimming and J lost 2 bases; unmatched junction nucleotides: 2. The length of the CDR3 is 16 residues. DNA for the CDR3: TGTGCCAGCAGCCAAGTGACAGGGGGCCGCAATCAGCCCCAGCATTTT. It is translated as CASSQVTGGRNQPQHF.

The chain is built from TRBV3-1 (or the pseudogene TRBV3-2) and TRBJ2-2, with D unresolved. V lost 4 bases, J lost 2 bases, and 8 bases lay in between. Germline V gene sequence: CDR1 LGHDT, CDR2 YNNKEL (reference sequence). CDR3 length: 14 residues. CDR3 residues: CASSPPFNTGELFF. In nucleotides, the CDR3 is TGTGCCAGCAGCCCCCCCTTTAACACCGGGGAGCTGTTTTTT.

V and J are TRBV28 and TRBJ2-5; D gene unclear. The CDR3 runs 14 residues. The germline V and J ends were trimmed by 3 bases and 1 base, with 9 bases remaining between them. Germline CDR1 reads MDHEN; CDR2 reads SYDVKM. The CDR3 sequence is CASSFQAVQETQYF. The CDR3 DNA reads TGTGCCAGCAGTTTTCAGGCAGTCCAAGAGACCCAGTACTTC.

This chain uses TRBV9 with TRBJ1-6, with D perhaps matching TRBD1 (6 bases). The germline gives CDR1 SGDLS, CDR2 YYNGEE. The CDR3 runs 15 residues. With 3 bases removed from V and 1 base from J, the gap between germline ends came to 8 bases. CDR3 in DNA: TGTGCCAGCAGCGCAGGGACATCCTATAATTCACCCCTCCACTTT. It translates to CASSAGTSYNSPLHF.

V gene TRBV4-1 combines with J gene TRBJ1-3; D uncertain. Trimming removed 4 bases at V and 0 bases at J, with 13 bases between. Germline-derived CDR1 and CDR2 are MGHRA and YSYEKL. The CDR3 sequence is 16 residues long. The chain's CDR3 is CASSPPRLSSGNTIYF. Here the CDR3 DNA reads TGCGCCAGCAGCCCCCCCAGGCTGAGCTCTGGAAACACCATATATTTT.

The chain recombines TRBV27 with TRBJ2-7; possible D gene TRBD1, 5 bases. The CDR3 loop spans 15 amino acids. The V gene's germline CDR1 is MNHEY and CDR2 SMNVEV (reference sequence). V shed 2 bases and J shed 2 bases, with 13 bases lying between them. CDR3 bases: TGTGCCAGCAGTTTAAAAACAGGTACCCCCTACGAGCAGTACTTC. Its translation is CASSLKTGTPYEQYF.

This chain connects TRBV10-3 to TRBJ1-2, with 7 bases fitting TRBD1. The ends lost 2 bases at V and 3 bases at J; junction bases unmatched: 0. Per germline, CDR1 ENHRY and CDR2 SYGVKD. This CDR3 has 13 amino acids. The CDR3 DNA is TGTGCCATCAGTGAGGGGACAGACTATGGCTACACCTTC. This sequence encodes CAISEGTDYGYTF.

The gene calls are TRBV7-9 and TRBJ2-3; possible D gene TRBD1, 6 bases. The CDR3 sequence is 14 residues long. The V and J ends lost 5 bases and 0 bases respectively, with 9 bases between them. Per germline, CDR1 SEHNR and CDR2 FQNEAQ (reference sequence). The CDR3: CASSTGTSTDTQYF. CDR3 in DNA: TGTGCCAGCAGCACCGGGACAAGCACAGATACGCAGTATTTT.

In this sample, this clone turned up once. V gene TRBV4-1 combines with J gene TRBJ2-1, with 11 bases lining up with TRBD1. CDR3 length: 18 amino acids. V lost 3 bases and J lost 4; bases outside the gene matches: 11. Per the germline V gene, CDR1 is MGHRA and CDR2 is YSYEKL. CDR3 residues: CASSHTAGTGGTYNEQFF. In nucleotides, the CDR3 is TGCGCCAGCAGCCATACCGCCGGGACAGGGGGGACTTACAATGAGCAGTTCTTC.

This chain links TRBV13 with TRBJ1-5; 7 nucleotides align to TRBD1. With V trimmed by 5 bases and J by 6 bases, 7 bases remained unmatched. The CDR3 sequence is 14 residues long. From germline, CDR1 is PRHDT and CDR2 FYEKMQ (reference sequence). CDR3 coding DNA: TGTGCCAGCAGCCCCGACAGGGTAAGTCAGCCCCAGCATTTT. It specifies CASSPDRVSQPQHF.

J is TRBJ1-1 and V is TRBV6-5; 7 bases fit TRBD1. Trimming cost V 2 bases and J 1 base; bases outside gene matches: 1. This CDR3 contains 14 residues. Germline CDR1 reads MNHEY; CDR2 reads SVGAGI. For the CDR3, the DNA is TGTGCCAGCAGTTACGGGACAGCGAACACTGAAGCTTTCTTT. Its protein product is CASSYGTANTEAFF.

As regards this clone: Given a far larger clone just one base away, this is likely a sequencing read error. The chain combines TRBV2 with TRBJ2-2, with TRBD2 matching over 11 bases. CDR3 size: 15 residues. Looked up from germline, CDR1 is SNHLY and CDR2 is FYNNEI. V gave up 2 bases and J gave up 6 bases; unmatched junction bases: 2. CDR3 sequence: CASSELAGGPGELFF. The CDR3, as DNA: TGTGCCAGCAGTGAATTAGCGGGAGGGCCCGGGGAGCTGTTTTTT.

Written as DNA, the CDR3 is TGTGCCAGCAGTTACTCGTCTAGCGGATACTACAATGAGCAGTTCTTC. Its translation is CASSYSSSGYYNEQFF. The chain joins TRBV6-2 or TRBV6-3 to TRBJ2-1; 7 bases agree with TRBD2. Trimming removed 0 bases from V and 3 bases from J; junction bases left unmatched: 5. The length of the CDR3 is 16 residues. CDR1 is MNHEY and CDR2 is SVGEGT in the germline V gene.

The chain couples TRBV11-2 to TRBJ2-5, with TRBD2 matching over 9 bases. Germline CDR1 and CDR2: SGHAT and FQNNGV. The CDR3 sequence is 14 residues long. The junction had 4 bases not matched to a gene; V was cut back by 5 bases and J by 3 bases. CDR3 in DNA: TGTGCCAGCAGCCCGGGACTAGCTGAAGAGACCCAGTACTTC. Translating gives CASSPGLAEETQYF.

The CDR3 DNA sequence: TGTGCCAGCAGCCCCAGCCTAGCGGGGTTATCCTACGAGCAGTACTTC. Amino acids: CASSPSLAGLSYEQYF. V gene TRBV11-2 combines with J gene TRBJ2-7; 9 bases line up with TRBD2. The CDR3 runs to 16 residues. Germline V gives CDR1 SGHAT, CDR2 FQNNGV. The V gene end was trimmed by 5 bases and the J gene end by 1 base; junction bases not matched to a gene: 9. Looking up the rest from reference TRBV11-2 and TRBJ2-7 gives the full variable domain: EAGVAQSPRYKIIEKRQSVAFWCNPISGHATLYWYQQILGQGPKLLIQFQNNGVVDDSQLPKDRFSAERLKGVDSTLKIQPAKLEDSAVYLCASSPSLAGLSYEQYFGPGTRLTVT.

The V and J genes are TRBV5-1 and TRBJ1-2; D is possibly TRBD1 (6 bases). The CDR3 is made up of 16 amino acids. Trimming removed 0 bases from V and 4 bases from J, with 16 bases in between. In germline, CDR1 is SGHRS, CDR2 YFSETQ. The CDR3 nucleotides are TGCGCCAGCAGCTTGGAAGCAGGGGCCCTATCCTATGGCTACACCTTC. This sequence encodes CASSLEAGALSYGYTF.

The chain joins TRBV4-2 to TRBJ1-1; 7 bases agree with TRBD1. CDR1 LGHNA and CDR2 YNFKEQ come from the germline V gene. This CDR3 is 16 amino acids long. V lost 0 bases and J lost 1; bases outside the gene matches: 5. CDR3 sequence: CASSQDGTEGNTEAFF. CDR3 in DNA: TGTGCCAGCAGCCAAGATGGGACAGAAGGGAACACTGAAGCTTTCTTT.

The genes are TRBV19 and TRBJ1-1, with D unresolved. The germline V and J ends were trimmed by 4 bases and 3 bases, with 9 bases remaining between them. The CDR3 is 13 amino acids. Germline V gene lookup returns CDR1 LNHDA and CDR2 SQIVND (reference sequence). The CDR3: CASSTGKDTEAFF. In nucleotides, the CDR3 is TGTGCCAGTAGTACGGGTAAGGACACTGAAGCTTTCTTT.

The sample holds a few counts of this clone. The chain recombines TRBV3-1 (or the pseudogene TRBV3-2) with TRBJ1-3; TRBD1 matches at 7 bases. This CDR3 is built from 15 residues. Per germline, CDR1 LGHDT and CDR2 YNNKEL (reference sequence). The V and J ends lost 7 bases and 0 bases, in that order; junction bases with no gene match: 6. CDR3 DNA sequence: TGTGCCAGCACTTCGACAGGGAGCTCTGGAAACACCATATATTTT. Translation: CASTSTGSSGNTIYF.

V and J are TRBV7-2 and TRBJ2-7; D ambiguous. Germline V gene data show CDR1 as SGHTA and CDR2 as FQGNSA. The germline V and J ends were trimmed by 0 bases and 4 bases, with 13 bases remaining between them. The CDR3 consists of 15 residues. The CDR3 nucleotides read TGTGCCAGCAGCTTAGCGCGGCAGTGGGTATACGAGCAGTACTTC. It translates to CASSLARQWVYEQYF. Combining the CDR3 with reference TRBV7-2 and TRBJ2-7 gives the whole variable domain GAGVSQSPSNKVTEKGKDVELRCDPISGHTALYWYRQSLGQGLEFLIYFQGNSAPDKSGLPSDRFSAERTGGSVSTLTIQRTQQEDSAVYLCASSLARQWVYEQYFGPGTRLTVT.

This rearrangement joins TRBV3-1 (or the pseudogene TRBV3-2) to TRBJ2-6; a weak D match, TRBD2 (6 bases). CDR3 length: 19 amino acids. Germline V gene data show CDR1 as LGHDT and CDR2 as YNNKEL (reference sequence). V gave up 1 base and J gave up 6 bases, with 22 bases separating them. In DNA form, the CDR3 reads TGTGCCAGCAGCCAAGTGAGGGTCAGGAGGGGTTTAGAGGCCAACGTCCTGACTTTC. Protein sequence: CASSQVRVRRGLEANVLTF.

Worth noting for this clone: The sample has other DNA sequences that encode this CDR3 too. The chain links TRBV5-4 to TRBJ2-1, with TRBD2 as a possible D gene (5 bases). V shed 2 bases and J shed 0 bases, with 9 bases lying between them. The CDR3 is 15 residues long. Germline CDR1 is SGHNT and CDR2 is YYREEE (reference sequence). The CDR3 sequence: CASSLGSSSYNEQFF. In nucleotides, the CDR3 is TGTGCCAGCAGCTTAGGGAGTAGCTCCTACAATGAGCAGTTCTTC.